Listed below are T cell receptor beta chains from one sample, sequenced in a study of Ad26.COV2.S vaccination and SARS-CoV-2 variants. The assay was immunoSEQ multiplex PCR, and TCRdb's table has in-frame clones only and misses some. The repertoire consists of around 400,000 clones, with roughly four fifths occurring once and the leading ten covering roughly 7.4%. The sequences come from peripheral blood, collected in a trial of Ad26.COV2.S vaccine versus placebo. All receptors come from a person aged 18-60 years who received the Ad26.COV2.S COVID-19 vaccine or a placebo. CDR3s include the opening cysteine and the closing phenylalanine or tryptophan. The D gene is left open where the match is weak. Size is omitted from some rows. Given values are once, few, many or a class for expanded clones.

clone_size,j_call,d_call,v_call,cdr3_nt,cdr3_aa
NA,TRBJ2-7,NA,TRBV18,TGTGCCAGCTCACCCACGGGCCAAAGCTCCTACGAGCAGTACTTC,CASSPTGQSSYEQYF
NA,TRBJ1-2,NA,TRBV9,TGTGCCAGCAGCGTAGATCACAGCAACTATGGCTACACCTTC,CASSVDHSNYGYTF
NA,TRBJ1-5,NA,TRBV19,TGTGCCAGTAGTAGTCATGGCAATCAGCCCCAGCATTTT,CASSSHGNQPQHF
NA,TRBJ1-1,NA,TRBV15,TGTGCCACCAGCAGTGATTTAGAGGGGCCAACGAACACTGAAGCTTTCTTT,CATSSDLEGPTNTEAFF
NA,TRBJ1-1,NA,TRBV4-1,TGCGCCAGCAGCCAAGTTACCACGAACACTGAAGCTTTCTTT,CASSQVTTNTEAFF
NA,TRBJ1-1,NA,TRBV19,TGTGCCAGTAGTATAGCCGGGACTGAAGCTTTCTTT,CASSIAGTEAFF
NA,TRBJ1-1,NA,TRBV9,TGTGCCAGCAGCGCCTTGACCGGGATTGAAGCTTTCTTT,CASSALTGIEAFF
NA,TRBJ1-2,NA,TRBV4-1,TGCGCCAGCAGCCCCCAGGGCAGGGCTGACTATGGCTACACCTTC,CASSPQGRADYGYTF
few,TRBJ1-6,NA,TRBV7-9,TGTGCCAGCAGCCAGGAAGGGGGATCACCCCTCCACTTT,CASSQEGGSPLHF
NA,TRBJ2-1,TRBD1,TRBV10-1,TGCGCCAGCGGAAAGGGACAGGGGAGCGCCTACAATGAGCAGTTCTTC,CASGKGQGSAYNEQFF
NA,TRBJ1-3,NA,TRBV7-2,TGTGCCAGCAGCTTAAGCAGGGTTGTAGGAAACACCATATATTTT,CASSLSRVVGNTIYF
NA,TRBJ1-4,NA,TRBV9,TGTGCCAGCAGCTTATCAATTAATGAAAAACTGTTTTTT,CASSLSINEKLFF
NA,TRBJ1-2,NA,TRBV18,TGTGCCAGCTCACAGGCCCCTACAGAGAACGGCTACACCTTC,CASSQAPTENGYTF